This TCR beta chain stems from a study of vaccination effects on CD4 cells after COVID-19. CDR3 size: 13 residues. From germline, CDR1 is KGHSH and CDR2 LQKENI. V shed 6 bases and J shed 8 bases, with 16 bases lying between them. Data came from immunoSEQ multiplex PCR; TCRdb stores just in-frame clones and leaves some out. In the table there are 50,000 to 65,000 clones, about four fifths of which are singletons. Before sequencing, viral peptide pools were used by the ViraFEST assay to expand antigen-specific CD4+ T cells. Isolation of CD4+ T cells took place after about ten days of culture. According to the study, vaccine recipients showed no prior SARS-CoV-2 infection and negative nucleocapsid antibodies. On this clone itself: The target antigen is unknown.

The chain joins TRBV18 to TRBJ1-2; a weak D match, TRBD1 (5 bases). This material consisted of CD4+ T cells from PBMCs cultured with HCoV-OC43 spike peptides, taken before COVID-19 vaccination. Indicated subset: HCoV-OC43 spike overlapping peptide pool stimulation. This clonotype was obtained from a human donor who received a COVID-19 vaccine. CDR3 nucleotide sequence: TGTGCCAGCTCGCCGGGACTGACCACCGGCTACACCTTC. It codes for CASSPGLTTGYTF.